The 30 T cell receptor beta chains listed next were all sequenced from one sample in a study of T-cell reconstitution after alpha-beta-depleted transplantation in children. As it was prepared, the TCRbeta library received unique molecular identifiers. TCRdb redid the calling of the PCR reads with MiXCR, one entry per CDR3 protein. Found here are approximately 170,000 distinct CDR3 sequences, roughly 10% of them singletons; the top ten hold less than 15%. The source material was PBMCs, sampled before TCRalphabeta/CD19-depleted stem cell transplant. These receptors all stem from a boy under 10 years old with acute myeloid leukemia, due to receive a stem cell transplant.

The chain is built from TRBV12-3 or TRBV12-4 and TRBJ1-1; 9 nucleotides match TRBD1. CDR3 length equals 15 residues. V was clipped by 6 bases and J by 3 bases; unmatched bases: 8. DNA for the CDR3: TGTGCCAGCAGCTCCCGACAGGGGGTCGACACTGAAGCTTTCTTT. This sequence encodes CASSSRQGVDTEAFF.

This clonotype was counted at least ten times. V gene TRBV6-5 combines with J gene TRBJ2-5, with 10 bases fitting TRBD2. This CDR3 is built from 16 residues. J lost 5 bases, V lost 2 bases, and 8 bases had no gene match. Per the germline V gene, CDR1 is MNHEY and CDR2 is SVGAGI. The CDR3 region is CASSYGLAGVGETQYF. The DNA of the CDR3 is TGTGCCAGCAGTTACGGGCTAGCGGGAGTGGGCGAGACCCAGTACTTC.

There are many counts of this clonotype. This chain uses TRBV5-1 with TRBJ1-1; TRBD1 might be the D (5 bases). V was pared by 7 bases and J by 5 bases, with 18 bases between. Germline V lookup: CDR1 SGHRS, CDR2 YFSETQ. There are 14 residues in the CDR3. The CDR3: CASGPGPRGTEAFF. CDR3 nucleotide sequence: TGCGCCAGCGGACCCGGGCCGCGGGGGACTGAAGCTTTCTTT.

Points on this clonotype: This could be a read error, since a much larger clone is one nucleotide away. The J gene is TRBJ1-2, the V gene TRBV27; D unclear. This CDR3 has 9 amino acids. CDR1 and CDR2 (germline): MNHEY, SMNVEV (reference sequence). CDR3 protein: CAGYYGDTF. Here the CDR3 DNA reads TGTGCCGGGTACTATGGCGACACCTTC.

A remark on this clonotype: One base away lies a much larger clone, so this may be a sequencing read error. The chain carries TRBV20-1 and TRBJ2-7; no clear D gene. The V gene's germline CDR1 is DFQATT and CDR2 SNEGSKA (reference sequence). The CDR3 contains 14 residues. Trimming cost V 4 bases and J 5 bases, with 18 bases left between them. Here the CDR3 reads CSAMVHYSPDEQYF. The CDR3 bases are TGCAGTGCTATGGTGCACTACTCTCCCGACGAGCAGTACTTC.

This clonotype came up many times. V is TRBV27 and J is TRBJ1-2; D is unresolved. Per the germline V gene, CDR1 is MNHEY and CDR2 is SMNVEV (reference sequence). The CDR3 spans 14 residues. The V end lost 6 bases, the J end lost 0 bases, and 11 bases lay between the germline ends. In DNA, the CDR3 is TGTGCCAGCAGGGAGTCCCTAGCTAACTATGGCTACACCTTC. Its translation: CASRESLANYGYTF.

This clonotype has ten or more counts. The chain links TRBV20-1 to TRBJ1-1; D remains unclear. This CDR3 is 13 amino acids long. Germline V lookup: CDR1 DFQATT, CDR2 SNEGSKA (reference sequence). V was clipped by 2 bases and J by 5 bases, with 12 bases between them. CDR3 protein: CSARPGVGTEAFF. The CDR3 nucleotides read TGCAGTGCTAGACCTGGGGTGGGGACTGAAGCTTTCTTT.

This clonotype was counted ten times or more. J is TRBJ1-3 and V is TRBV20-1; D gene ambiguous. The CDR3 runs to 14 residues. V was shortened by 6 bases and J by 2 bases, with 14 bases between the two germline ends. Germline assignment: CDR1 DFQATT and CDR2 SNEGSKA (reference sequence). The CDR3 protein is CSAQLASAGNTIYF. The CDR3 nucleotides read TGCAGTGCCCAGCTTGCGTCCGCTGGAAACACCATATATTTT.

This clonotype was recorded many times. The rearrangement uses TRBV9 and TRBJ2-6; TRBD2 matches 8 bases. Germline loops: CDR1 SGDLS, CDR2 YYNGEE. V dropped 0 bases and J dropped 1; count of bases not matched to a gene: 9. The CDR3 is 19 residues long. The CDR3 is CASSVALAGGLSGANVLTF. The CDR3 region has the DNA TGTGCCAGCAGCGTAGCTCTGGCGGGGGGCTTGTCTGGGGCCAACGTCCTGACTTTC.

This clonotype appeared many times. The rearrangement uses TRBV5-1 and TRBJ1-2; D not resolved. Per the germline V gene, CDR1 is SGHRS and CDR2 is YFSETQ. V was cut by 0 bases and J by 3 bases, with 6 bases left in between. The CDR3 totals 13 residues. CDR3 nucleotides: TGCGCCAGCAGCTTGGACTCAGACTATGGCTACACCTTC. It is translated as CASSLDSDYGYTF.

In this sample, this clonotype turned up many times. This chain links TRBV12-3 or TRBV12-4 with TRBJ1-2; TRBD1 is a possible D gene (5 bases). The V end was cut by 5 bases, the J end by 4 bases, with 11 bases between. The CDR3 runs 13 residues. The CDR3, as DNA: TGTGCCAGCAGTCTGGGGGTCCTCTATGGCTACACCTTC. Its protein is CASSLGVLYGYTF.

This clonotype was recorded at least ten times. The V gene is TRBV7-9, the J gene TRBJ1-5; D unresolved. V was cut by 5 bases and J by 2 bases, with 10 bases left in between. Germline V lookup: CDR1 SEHNR, CDR2 FQNEAQ (reference sequence). CDR3 length: 14 amino acids. The CDR3 DNA follows: TGTGCCAGCAGCCCGTGGGGTCGCAATCAGCCCCAGCATTTT. Translation gives CASSPWGRNQPQHF.

This clonotype appeared many times. The rearrangement uses TRBV5-1 and TRBJ1-2; D call uncertain. Looked up from germline, CDR1 is SGHRS and CDR2 is YFSETQ. V lost 0 bases and J 8 bases, leaving 17 bases between the germline ends. This CDR3 is built from 15 residues. CDR3 bases: TGCGCCAGCAGCTTGGCCGGGCCAGCGGTAGAGGGCTACACCTTC. Its translation is CASSLAGPAVEGYTF.

This clonotype was observed many times. CDR3 sequence: CASANSGSSYEQYF. CDR3 coding DNA: TGTGCCAGCGCTAATAGCGGGAGCTCCTACGAGCAGTACTTC. This chain uses TRBV6-1 with TRBJ2-7; 9 bases fit TRBD2. Germline CDR1 reads MNHNS; CDR2 reads SASEGT. The CDR3 spans 14 residues. The V gene end was trimmed by 8 bases and the J gene end by 0 bases; junction bases not matched to a gene: 5.

The chain links TRBV7-2 to TRBJ2-3; 9 bases agree with TRBD2. This CDR3 has 17 amino acids. V was clipped by 1 base and J by 3 bases; unmatched bases: 8. From germline, CDR1 is SGHTA and CDR2 FQGNSA. This chain's CDR3 is CASSLGRRLAETDTQYF. DNA for the CDR3: TGTGCCAGCAGCTTAGGCAGAAGACTAGCGGAAACAGATACGCAGTATTTT.

This clonotype was counted many times. J is TRBJ2-7 and V is TRBV5-1; the match to TRBD1 covers 7 bases. Germline V gives CDR1 SGHRS, CDR2 YFSETQ. The CDR3 contains 15 residues. After removal of 4 bases from V and 3 bases from J, the junction contained 10 bases not matched to a gene. CDR3 sequence: CASSLFGTAVYEQYF. Here the CDR3 DNA reads TGCGCCAGCAGCCTGTTCGGGACAGCGGTCTACGAGCAGTACTTC.

This clonotype was observed many times. V and J are TRBV20-1 and TRBJ2-1; no clear D gene. The CDR3 loop spans 12 amino acids. Germline-derived CDR1 and CDR2 are DFQATT and SNEGSKA (reference sequence). Trimming cost V 6 bases and J 5 bases, with 11 bases left between them. The CDR3 is CSAQLYNNEQFF. DNA of the CDR3: TGCAGTGCACAACTCTACAACAATGAGCAGTTCTTC.

This clonotype was detected ten times or more. The chain uses TRBV7-9 and TRBJ2-1, with TRBD2 identical over 9 bases. Trimming at V came to 4 bases and at J to 3 bases, leaving 10 bases not matched to a gene. The CDR3 contains 17 residues. Germline CDR1 SEHNR, CDR2 FQNEAQ (reference sequence). In DNA, the CDR3 is TGTGCCAGCAGCTCCCCACAGGCGGGAGGGCGCTACAATGAGCAGTTCTTC. Its protein is CASSSPQAGGRYNEQFF.

This clonotype was counted many times. The chain recombines TRBV12-3 or TRBV12-4 with TRBJ1-2; TRBD1 is a possible D gene (6 bases). This CDR3 is 14 amino acids long. Trimming shortened V by 2 bases and J by 4 bases, and 11 bases separated the two germline ends. The CDR3 DNA follows: TGTGCCAGCAGTTTATATCAGGGGACCTATGGCTACACCTTC. Its protein product is CASSLYQGTYGYTF.

This clonotype was recorded many times. The chain joins TRBV20-1 to TRBJ1-2; 12 positions match TRBD1. The CDR3 has 14 amino acids. The germline V gene has CDR1 DFQATT and CDR2 SNEGSKA (reference sequence). Trimming took 3 bases from V and 4 from J; bases not matched to a gene: 3. CDR3 sequence (DNA): TGCAGTGCTAGGAGGGACAGGGGGCTCTATGGCTACACCTTC. Protein product: CSARRDRGLYGYTF.

Comment on this clonotype: Given a much more abundant clone one base away, this may be a read error. The chain couples TRBV6-1 to TRBJ1-1, with a tentative D call TRBD1 (5 bases). The germline CDR1 and CDR2 sequences are MNHNS and SASEGT. The CDR3 is 13 amino acids. Trimming removed 7 bases at V and 1 base at J, with 10 bases between. For the CDR3, the DNA is TGTGCCAGCACAACCCAGGGGAACACTGAAGCTTTCTTT. Translated: CASTTQGNTEAFF.

This clonotype was seen ten or more times. The V gene is TRBV6-5, the J gene TRBJ1-5, with D maybe TRBD1 (6 bases). Deletions cut 1 base from V and 0 bases from J, with 13 bases between. This CDR3 region has 17 residues. CDR1 is MNHEY, CDR2 SVGAGI, per germline. The CDR3 loop reads CASSYFGTSLSNQPQHF. For the CDR3, the DNA is TGTGCCAGCAGTTACTTCGGGACATCCCTTAGCAATCAGCCCCAGCATTTT.

This clonotype was seen at least ten times. The rearrangement uses TRBV4-1 and TRBJ2-7; the D is unclear. The V and J ends lost 1 base and 4 bases respectively, with 14 bases between them. The CDR3 spans 15 residues. The germline V gene has CDR1 MGHRA and CDR2 YSYEKL. The DNA for the CDR3 is TGCGCCAGCAGCCAAGTTACCTTACCCGCTTACGAGCAGTACTTC. It translates to CASSQVTLPAYEQYF.

V and J are TRBV18 and TRBJ2-5, with unresolved D. The germline V gene has CDR1 KGHSH and CDR2 LQKENI. V shed 3 bases and J shed 4 bases, with 12 bases lying between them. The length of the CDR3 is 14 residues. CDR3 nucleotide sequence: TGTGCCAGCTCACCGCTTTCTAGTGGAGAGACCCAGTACTTC. Translation gives CASSPLSSGETQYF.

This clonotype was seen repeatedly, ten times or more. This chain connects TRBV20-1 to TRBJ2-3; tentative D call: TRBD1 (6 bases). The CDR3 length is 12 residues. V lost 6 bases to trimming and J lost 7 bases, with 14 bases between them. Germline V gene data show CDR1 as DFQATT and CDR2 as SNEGSKA (reference sequence). The CDR3 DNA sequence: TGCAGTGCAAGCCGGACAGCATATACGCAGTATTTT. It is translated as CSASRTAYTQYF.

Ten or more counts support this clonotype. The gene calls are TRBV10-3 and TRBJ1-1; possibly TRBD1 for D (5 bases). The germline CDR1 and CDR2 sequences are ENHRY and SYGVKD. The V and J ends lost 0 bases and 4 bases respectively, with 18 bases between them. The CDR3 loop spans 17 amino acids. DNA for the CDR3: TGTGCCATCAGTGAGTCGGGGATGGGGGTTTTGGGCACTGAAGCTTTCTTT. This sequence encodes CAISESGMGVLGTEAFF.

At least ten counts were recorded for this clonotype. J is TRBJ2-5 and V is TRBV3-1; 7 bases are shared with TRBD1. The germline V gene encodes CDR1 LGHDT and CDR2 YNNKEL (reference sequence). The trim removed 6 bases at V and 5 bases at J, leaving 15 bases unmatched. This CDR3 has 16 residues. CDR3 amino acids: CASRRNAGGVWETQYF. The CDR3 DNA is TGTGCCAGCAGACGTAATGCAGGGGGAGTTTGGGAGACCCAGTACTTC.

This clonotype was seen many times. V and J are TRBV5-1 and TRBJ2-7, with D uncertain. V lost 4 bases and J 0 bases, leaving 11 bases between the germline ends. CDR1 is SGHRS, CDR2 YFSETQ, per germline. This CDR3 comprises 14 residues. The CDR3 loop is CASSPGPSSYEQYV. The CDR3 DNA is TGCGCCAGCAGCCCCGGCCCCAGCTCCTACGAGCAGTACGTC.

The sample holds many counts of this clonotype. CDR3 DNA sequence: TGTGCCAACCGGGAGAGCTCCTACAATGAGCAGTTCTTC. This encodes CANRESSYNEQFF. The genes are TRBV30 and TRBJ2-1; maybe TRBD2 (6 bases). The CDR3 length is 13 residues. Per germline, CDR1 GTSNPN and CDR2 SVGIG (reference sequence). Trimming shortened V by 8 bases and J by 0 bases, and 11 bases separated the two germline ends.

This clonotype was recorded at least ten times. This rearrangement joins TRBV6-5 to TRBJ2-3, with a tentative D call TRBD1 (5 bases). Germline V gene data show CDR1 as MNHEY and CDR2 as SVGAGI. Trimming pared 3 bases from V and 5 bases from J, leaving 12 bases between. The CDR3 spans 14 residues. CDR3 sequence (DNA): TGTGCCAGCAGTTATCAGGGTGGTATAGATACGCAGTATTTT. The encoded protein is CASSYQGGIDTQYF.